The 20 T cell receptor beta chains below all came from one sample that was sequenced in a study of cytomegalovirus exposure and HLA in healthy donors (dated by TCRdb to the late 2010s). Libraries came from the immunoSEQ multiplex PCR assay. The multiplex PCR relied on a mix of 60 forward primers for TCR Vbeta segments and 13 reverse primers for TCR Jbeta segments. TCRdb retrieved this table from immuneACCESS and kept in-frame rearrangements only. Not all clones are present; in checked studies, unresolved V genes account for under half, and no reason is known for the remainder. The sample table gives 50,000 or so clones. About 10% of the sample goes to the ten largest clones. Specimen: PBMCs. The receptors were sampled from a man between 45 and 60 years old in good health and CMV-seropositive.

Concerning this clone itself: Sequence at one end of the junction differs from germline and may be a read error. Other DNA sequences within the sample encode an identical CDR3. The chain is built from TRBV5-1 and TRBJ1-6; 10 nucleotides line up with TRBD1. The CDR3 runs 16 residues. The germline V gene encodes CDR1 SGHRS and CDR2 YFSETQ. This CDR3 reads CASSLALGQGNSPLHF. CDR3 sequence (DNA): TGCGCCAGCAGCTTGGCCTTGGGACAGGGGAATTCACCCCTACACTTT. Full variable domain (rest looked up from reference TRBV5-1 and TRBJ1-6): KAGVTQTPRYLIKTRGQQVTLSCSPISGHRSVSWYQQTPGQGLQFLFEYFSETQRNKGNFPGRFSGRQFSNSRSEMNVSTLELGDSALYLCASSLALGQGNSPLHFGNGTRLTVT.

The CDR3 here is CASSLAGTSGSTDTQYF. The CDR3 DNA follows: TGTGCCAGCAGCTTAGCCGGGACTAGCGGGAGCACAGATACGCAGTATTTT. The chain recombines TRBV7-8 with TRBJ2-3, with 12 bases that match TRBD2. V dropped 0 bases and J dropped 0; count of bases not matched to a gene: 1. The CDR3 totals 17 residues. Looked up from germline, CDR1 is SGHVS and CDR2 is FQNEAQ.

This chain joins TRBV7-2 and TRBJ2-5, with D perhaps TRBD1 (5 bases). From germline, CDR1 is SGHTA and CDR2 FQGNSA. This CDR3 contains 14 residues. Trimming removed 1 base at V and 0 bases at J, with 6 bases between. The CDR3 bases are TGTGCCAGCAGCTTAGACAGGAACCAAGAGACCCAGTACTTC. It is translated as CASSLDRNQETQYF.

V and J are TRBV4-2 and TRBJ2-2; 12 nucleotides match TRBD1. This CDR3 has 16 residues. Germline lookup yields CDR1 LGHNA and CDR2 YNFKEQ. V was clipped by 4 bases and J by 8 bases; unmatched bases: 8. CDR3 region: CASSRGQGATRGELFF. Here the CDR3 DNA reads TGTGCCAGCAGCCGGGGACAGGGGGCGACAAGAGGGGAGCTGTTTTTT.

The V and J genes are TRBV30 and TRBJ1-6, with TRBD1 matching 9 bases. V lost 4 bases, J lost 10 bases, and 5 bases stayed unmatched. This CDR3 has 13 residues. The germline V gene has CDR1 GTSNPN and CDR2 SVGIG (reference sequence). This CDR3 reads CAWNRGQHSPLHF. CDR3 coding DNA: TGTGCCTGGAACAGGGGGCAACACTCACCCCTCCACTTT.

The chain employs TRBV27 and TRBJ2-7, with a tentative D call TRBD2 (7 bases). Germline loops: CDR1 MNHEY, CDR2 SMNVEV (reference sequence). The V and J ends lost 3 bases and 2 bases respectively, with 11 bases between them. The CDR3 consists of 14 residues. The CDR3 region has the DNA TGTGCCAGCAGTTTTTCGGGGGGCCCCTACGAGCAGTACTTC. It translates to CASSFSGGPYEQYF.

This sequence joins TRBV10-3 and TRBJ2-3; a possible D gene is TRBD2 (6 bases). The germline CDR1 and CDR2 sequences are ENHRY and SYGVKD. This CDR3 is built from 13 residues. Trimming shortened V by 6 bases and J by 3 bases, and 10 bases separated the two germline ends. Here the CDR3 DNA reads TGTGCCATCAGGTCGGACTATACAGATACGCAGTATTTT. Its translation is CAIRSDYTDTQYF.

The V gene is TRBV5-1, the J gene TRBJ2-1, with a tentative D call TRBD1 (7 bases). V was clipped by 0 bases and J by 6 bases, with 13 bases between them. Germline V gene data show CDR1 as SGHRS and CDR2 as YFSETQ. The CDR3 contains 15 residues. The CDR3 spells CASSLGAGTVNEQFF. For the CDR3, the DNA is TGCGCCAGCAGCTTGGGGGCGGGGACAGTCAATGAGCAGTTCTTC.

The chain has TRBV4-3 and TRBJ2-7, with 12 bases aligning to TRBD2. The CDR3 is 16 residues long. In germline, CDR1 is LGHNA, CDR2 YSLEER. The V segment lost 0 bases and the J segment 1 base; nucleotides outside the gene matches: 1. The CDR3 here is CASSQELAGGSYEQYF. The CDR3 DNA sequence: TGCGCCAGCAGCCAAGAACTAGCGGGAGGTTCCTACGAGCAGTACTTC.

CDR3 coding DNA: TGTGCCAGCAGCTTGAGAAACACCGGGGAGCTGTTTTTT. It translates to CASSLRNTGELFF. This rearrangement joins TRBV7-9 to TRBJ2-2; no definite D call. V dropped 3 bases and J dropped 2 bases, with 4 bases sitting between them. CDR3 length: 13 residues. Germline V CDR1 and CDR2: SEHNR, FQNEAQ (reference sequence).

The chain employs TRBV10-3 and TRBJ1-2; 7 nucleotides agree with TRBD1. Germline CDR1 and CDR2: ENHRY and SYGVKD. This CDR3 has 14 residues. V was clipped by 10 bases and J by 0 bases; unmatched bases: 8. Here the CDR3 reads CASLPGQSNYGYTF. The DNA for the CDR3 is TGTGCCAGCTTACCGGGACAGTCTAACTATGGCTACACCTTC.

This chain links TRBV5-8 with TRBJ2-7, with D tentatively TRBD2 (5 bases). Germline V CDR1 and CDR2: SGHTS, YDEGEE. CDR3 length equals 14 residues. V was clipped by 1 base and J by 0 bases, with 8 bases between them. The CDR3, as DNA: TGTGCCAGCAGCTTGTCTGGGAGCTCCTACGAGCAGTACTTC. Protein: CASSLSGSSYEQYF.

CDR3 bases: TGCAGCGTTGGCGGGAGGAACACCGGGGAGCTGTTTTTT. Translated, it gives CSVGGRNTGELFF. The V call is TRBV29-1, the J call TRBJ2-2, with TRBD2 matching over 7 bases. Germline V gives CDR1 SQVTM, CDR2 ANQGSEA. J was trimmed by 1 base and V by 4 bases; bases with no gene match: 0. The CDR3 is made up of 13 amino acids.

V and J are TRBV6-1 and TRBJ1-5; 7 nucleotides line up with TRBD1. Unmatched junction bases numbered 10, after V lost 7 bases and J lost 7 bases. This CDR3 comprises 14 residues. CDR1 is MNHNS, CDR2 SASEGT, per germline. The CDR3 DNA is TGTGCCAGCAACCAAGACAGGGTTAGGCAGCCCCAGCATTTT. It yields the protein CASNQDRVRQPQHF.

The chain has TRBV5-4 and TRBJ2-2; D is perhaps TRBD2 (6 bases). The CDR3 extends over 14 amino acids. V gave up 7 bases and J gave up 7 bases, with 17 bases separating them. Germline V gives CDR1 SGHNT, CDR2 YYREEE (reference sequence). The CDR3 sequence: CASGVPSENGELFF. The CDR3 DNA reads as TGTGCCAGCGGCGTTCCTAGCGAGAACGGGGAGCTGTTTTTT. Filled out from reference TRBV5-4 and TRBJ2-2, the complete variable domain reads ETGVTQSPTHLIKTRGQQVTLRCSSQSGHNTVSWYQQALGQGPQFIFQYYREEENGRGNFPPRFSGLQFPNYSSELNVNALELDDSALYLCASGVPSENGELFFGEGSRLTVL.

V usage is TRBV5-1 and J usage is TRBJ2-3, with a possible D match to TRBD1 (7 bases). The ends were cut back, 0 bases at V and 2 bases at J, with 19 bases in the middle. Germline V lookup: CDR1 SGHRS, CDR2 YFSETQ. The CDR3 contains 18 residues. The CDR3, as DNA: TGCGCCAGCAGCTTGGCCGGCGGCAGGGGGGTCCCCACAGATACGCAGTATTTT. Translating it yields CASSLAGGRGVPTDTQYF. Full variable domain (rest looked up from reference TRBV5-1 and TRBJ2-3): KAGVTQTPRYLIKTRGQQVTLSCSPISGHRSVSWYQQTPGQGLQFLFEYFSETQRNKGNFPGRFSGRQFSNSRSEMNVSTLELGDSALYLCASSLAGGRGVPTDTQYFGPGTRLTVL.

This chain connects TRBV18 to TRBJ1-6, with TRBD1 identical over 9 bases. This CDR3 is 14 amino acids long. CDR1 KGHSH and CDR2 LQKENI come from the germline V gene. J gave up 9 bases and V 6 bases, and 6 bases lay outside the gene matches. The CDR3 nucleotides are TGTGCCAGCTCGTCAACAGGGGGCGGTTCACCCCTCCACTTT. Translated: CASSSTGGGSPLHF.

This chain joins TRBV7-9 and TRBJ2-1; D perhaps matches TRBD1 (5 bases). Between the trimmed V and J ends, which lost 1 base and 2 bases, there was a span of 9 bases. This CDR3 contains 15 residues. Germline CDR1 SEHNR, CDR2 FQNEAQ (reference sequence). The CDR3 region has the DNA TGTGCCAGCAGCTTAGGGACATCAACCTACAATGAGCAGTTCTTC. This sequence encodes CASSLGTSTYNEQFF.

This sequence joins TRBV10-3 and TRBJ2-2; weak D call: TRBD2 (6 bases). Germline V gene sequence: CDR1 ENHRY, CDR2 SYGVKD. V was clipped by 2 bases and J by 9 bases, with 13 bases between them. This CDR3 has 14 amino acids. The CDR3 reads CAISEPGTQRELFF. The DNA for the CDR3 is TGTGCCATCAGTGAGCCGGGGACTCAGCGGGAGCTGTTTTTT.

The J gene is TRBJ2-7, the V gene TRBV7-2, with a possible D match to TRBD1 (5 bases). Trimming removed 5 bases from V and 0 bases from J, with 20 bases in between. The CDR3 length is 17 residues. The germline gives CDR1 SGHTA, CDR2 FQGNSA. CDR3 nucleotides: TGTGCCAGCAGCCCCAGACGCAGGGCCCTCGGCTCCTACGAGCAGTACTTC. It codes for CASSPRRRALGSYEQYF.